These 29 T cell receptor beta chains share one sample of origin, sequenced in a study of naive and memory T cell subsets. An equimolar mix of two oligonucleotides served as the beta constant-region primer for TRBC1 and TRBC2. Four rounds of PCR amplified the ligated cDNA using nested alpha and beta constant-region primers plus SP2. Each CDR3 protein gets one entry after TCRdb re-called the UMI-ligation and nested PCR reads with MiXCR. The sample lists 15,000 to 20,000 distinct CDR3 sequences, around 8.2% seen once, with approximately 22% in the top ten. Sample: central memory CD8+ T cells from blood. These receptors were taken from a human donor in good health.

The rearrangement joins TRBV12-3 or TRBV12-4 to TRBJ2-5; TRBD1 is a possible D gene (5 bases). The length of the CDR3 is 13 residues. V lost 7 bases and J lost 2, with 11 bases in between. In DNA, the CDR3 is TGTGCCAGCACCCCGACAGAGCAAGAGACCCAGTACTTC. It specifies CASTPTEQETQYF.

V gene TRBV6-2 or TRBV6-3 combines with J gene TRBJ2-7; 12 positions match TRBD2. Trimming at V came to 7 bases and at J to 5 bases, leaving 6 bases not matched to a gene. The CDR3 extends over 14 amino acids. The V gene's germline CDR1 is MNHEY and CDR2 SVGEGT. The CDR3: CASKGLAGSDEQYF. CDR3 in DNA: TGTGCCAGCAAAGGACTAGCGGGATCGGACGAGCAGTACTTC.

This clonotype was picked up many times. The chain joins TRBV30 to TRBJ1-1, with D unclear. V was trimmed by 2 bases and J by 5 bases, leaving 6 bases between them. The length of the CDR3 is 11 residues. Germline CDR1 GTSNPN, CDR2 SVGIG (reference sequence). The CDR3 protein is CAWSFSTEAFF. The CDR3 DNA follows: TGTGCCTGGAGTTTCAGTACTGAAGCTTTCTTT.

V usage is TRBV6-4 and J usage is TRBJ2-3, with TRBD1 identical over 8 bases. The CDR3 runs to 14 residues. CDR1 is MRHNA and CDR2 is SNTAGT in the germline V gene. Losses at the gene ends were 6 bases for V and 3 bases for J; bases not matched to a gene: 5. CDR3 protein: CASSGQGGTDTQYF. The CDR3 DNA reads as TGTGCCAGCAGCGGACAGGGAGGAACAGATACGCAGTATTTT.

This clonotype was detected ten times or more. The chain recombines TRBV6-6 with TRBJ2-3; no clear D gene. Deletions cut 8 bases from V and 2 bases from J, with 17 bases between. The CDR3 has 15 residues. CDR1 MNHNY and CDR2 SVGAGI come from the germline V gene (reference sequence). In DNA, the CDR3 is TGTGCCAGCGGGCAACTGGCTTCCCCCACAGATACGCAGTATTTT. The encoded protein is CASGQLASPTDTQYF.

A word on this clonotype: With a much larger clone just one base away, this may be a read error. The chain couples TRBV6-2 or TRBV6-3 to TRBJ2-7; D might be TRBD1 or TRBD2, each matching 5 bases. Germline V lookup: CDR1 MNHEY, CDR2 SVGEGT. With 0 bases removed from V and 8 bases from J, the gap between germline ends came to 14 bases. The CDR3 sequence is 14 residues long. CDR3 protein: CASSYSETRDQQYF. CDR3 DNA: TGTGCCAGCAGTTACTCCGAGACCAGGGACCAGCAGTACTTC.

This chain joins TRBV29-1 and TRBJ2-7; D gene ambiguous. The CDR3 consists of 11 residues. Trimming removed 6 bases at V and 2 bases at J, with 8 bases between. Germline lookup yields CDR1 SQVTM and CDR2 ANQGSEA. CDR3 loop: CSVTDPYEQYF. The CDR3 DNA reads TGCAGCGTAACAGACCCCTACGAGCAGTACTTC.

V usage is TRBV27 and J usage is TRBJ2-1; 16 bases map to TRBD2. The CDR3 runs to 16 residues. After removal of 6 bases from V and 8 bases from J, the junction contained 7 bases not matched to a gene. Looked up from germline, CDR1 is MNHEY and CDR2 is SMNVEV (reference sequence). The CDR3 reads CASSRGLAGGPDEQFF. The CDR3 DNA is TGTGCCAGCAGCCGGGGACTAGCGGGAGGGCCGGATGAGCAGTTCTTC.

By sample share, this clonotype is medium-sized. The chain is built from TRBV4-3 and TRBJ2-2, with D tentatively TRBD1 (5 bases). Trimming removed 4 bases from V and 1 base from J, with 10 bases in between. From germline, CDR1 is LGHNA and CDR2 YSLEER. The CDR3 is 15 amino acids. Written as DNA, the CDR3 is TGCGCCAGCAGCCTCTCTACAGGGAACACCGGGGAGCTGTTTTTT. This codes for CASSLSTGNTGELFF.

This clonotype was counted only a few times. CDR3 nucleotides: TGTGCCAGCAGTTTACCGGGGGCGGGCGAAAAACTGTTTTTT. Protein product: CASSLPGAGEKLFF. This rearrangement joins TRBV28 to TRBJ1-4, with D perhaps matching TRBD1 (6 bases). The length of the CDR3 is 14 residues. CDR1 and CDR2 from the germline V gene are MDHEN and SYDVKM. V lost 2 bases and J 8 bases, leaving 12 bases between the germline ends.

The chain employs TRBV4-3 and TRBJ1-1, with no clear D. Germline CDR1 and CDR2: LGHNA and YSLEER. V shed 1 base and J shed 4 bases, with 10 bases lying between them. This CDR3 region has 14 residues. In nucleotides, the CDR3 is TGCGCCAGCAGCCAAGCTAACTGGGGCACTGAAGCTTTCTTT. This gives the protein CASSQANWGTEAFF.

This clonotype was picked up many times. Here the CDR3 DNA reads TGCGCCAGCAGCCAAGATGGACAGGGGGGGGTTAGTGAGCAGTTCTTC. Translating it yields CASSQDGQGGVSEQFF. This sequence joins TRBV4-3 and TRBJ2-1; 10 bases match TRBD1. Unmatched junction bases numbered 8, after V lost 0 bases and J lost 9 bases. Germline V lookup: CDR1 LGHNA, CDR2 YSLEER. The CDR3 covers 16 residues.

This clonotype was recorded many times. This CDR3 reads CASSQEGGGSYNEQFF. Written as DNA, the CDR3 is TGCGCCAGCAGCCAAGAAGGCGGGGGGTCCTACAATGAGCAGTTCTTC. V is TRBV4-3 and J is TRBJ2-1; 8 nucleotides align to TRBD2. V was clipped by 0 bases and J by 1 base; unmatched bases: 2. CDR1 LGHNA and CDR2 YSLEER come from the germline V gene. The CDR3 length is 16 residues.

This chain connects TRBV14 to TRBJ2-7, with D possibly being TRBD1 (6 bases). CDR1 and CDR2 from the germline V gene are SGHDN and FVKESK. The CDR3 has 14 residues. V was shortened by 3 bases and J by 4 bases, with 13 bases between the two germline ends. The CDR3 sequence: CASSHRQDRYEQYF. For the CDR3, the DNA is TGTGCCAGCAGCCATAGACAGGACCGTTACGAGCAGTACTTC.

This clonotype has ten or more counts. The chain carries TRBV10-3 and TRBJ1-1; 9 positions agree with TRBD1. Germline assignment: CDR1 ENHRY and CDR2 SYGVKD. Germline trimming cut 6 bases from V and 1 base from J; bases unmatched to any gene: 6. The CDR3 spans 15 residues. CDR3 sequence reads: CAIRARDRENTEAFF. The CDR3 coding sequence is TGTGCCATCAGGGCCCGGGACAGGGAGAACACTGAAGCTTTCTTT.

This clonotype was detected a few times. V and J are TRBV3-1 and TRBJ2-2; D gene unclear. The CDR3 is 13 amino acids. The V end lost 7 bases, the J end lost 2 bases, and 8 bases lay between the germline ends. CDR1 is LGHDT and CDR2 is YNNKEL in the germline V gene (reference sequence). The CDR3 sequence is CASTHTNTGELFF. The CDR3 DNA is TGTGCCAGCACCCACACAAACACCGGGGAGCTGTTTTTT.

The V and J genes are TRBV20-1 and TRBJ2-2; unclear D gene. The CDR3 extends over 13 amino acids. The ends were cut back, 5 bases at V and 0 bases at J, with 7 bases in the middle. Germline lookup yields CDR1 DFQATT and CDR2 SNEGSKA (reference sequence). The CDR3 region is CSARLSNTGELFF. CDR3 bases: TGCAGTGCTCGATTGTCGAACACCGGGGAGCTGTTTTTT.

The chain has TRBV20-1 and TRBJ2-5; 8 bases line up with TRBD2. Germline V gene data show CDR1 as DFQATT and CDR2 as SNEGSKA (reference sequence). V lost 3 bases, J lost 5 bases, and 11 bases stayed unmatched. The CDR3 has 15 residues. The CDR3 sequence is CSARRQAGDAETQYF. CDR3 in DNA: TGCAGTGCTAGGCGTCAAGCGGGAGACGCGGAGACCCAGTACTTC.

This clonotype was counted only a few times. The chain employs TRBV12-3 or TRBV12-4 and TRBJ2-7; D unresolved. CDR3 length: 13 residues. V lost 2 bases to trimming and J lost 0 bases, with 5 bases between them. The CDR3 here is CASSLFPSYEQYF. CDR3 coding DNA: TGTGCCAGCAGTTTATTTCCCTCCTACGAGCAGTACTTC.

At least ten counts were recorded for this clonotype. The junction differs from germline at one of its ends, possibly a read error. J is TRBJ2-1 and V is TRBV20-1, with D possibly matching TRBD1 (6 bases). In germline, CDR1 is DFQATT, CDR2 SNEGSKA (reference sequence). The CDR3 extends over 14 amino acids. CDR3 in amino acids: CSVRGRGDYNEQFF. The CDR3 bases are TGCAGTGTTAGAGGCAGGGGAGACTACAATGAGCAGTTCTTC.

The chain employs TRBV11-3 and TRBJ2-1; 11 bases map to TRBD1. CDR1 and CDR2 (germline): SGHNT, YENEEA. The J segment lost 8 bases and the V segment lost 4 bases, leaving 4 bases of the junction unmatched. The CDR3 covers 14 residues. The CDR3 sequence is CASSSGQGADEQFF. CDR3 bases: TGTGCCAGCAGCTCCGGACAGGGGGCCGATGAGCAGTTCTTC.

This clonotype was recorded a few times. This chain links TRBV5-1 with TRBJ2-1; the match to TRBD1 covers 7 bases. V shed 7 bases and J 0 bases; nucleotides not matched to a gene: 4. The CDR3 contains 14 residues. CDR1 and CDR2 from the germline V gene are SGHRS and YFSETQ. DNA for the CDR3: TGCGCCAGCGCAGGGGACAGCTCCTACAATGAGCAGTTCTTC. This translates into CASAGDSSYNEQFF.

Only a few counts were recorded for this clonotype. The rearrangement joins TRBV2 to TRBJ2-5; the D gene is possibly TRBD2 (6 bases). Germline V lookup: CDR1 SNHLY, CDR2 FYNNEI. The CDR3 has 14 residues. The V and J ends lost 5 bases and 1 base respectively, with 11 bases between them. CDR3 sequence reads: CASSMRGPQETQYF. The CDR3 coding sequence is TGTGCCAGCAGTATGCGGGGACCCCAAGAGACCCAGTACTTC.

Here the CDR3 reads CASSVSSKRHPNEQFF. The DNA for the CDR3 is TGTGCCAGCAGCGTATCCTCCAAGAGGCACCCCAATGAGCAGTTCTTC. The chain joins TRBV9 to TRBJ2-1; D not resolved. CDR1 and CDR2 (germline): SGDLS, YYNGEE. V was trimmed by 1 base and J by 6 bases, leaving 17 bases between them. The CDR3 loop spans 16 amino acids.

Ten or more counts support this clonotype. The chain is built from TRBV7-9 and TRBJ1-2, with 10 bases aligning to TRBD1. The CDR3 totals 15 residues. J gave up 6 bases and V 5 bases, and 9 bases lay outside the gene matches. Germline CDR1 reads SEHNR; CDR2 reads FQNEAQ (reference sequence). CDR3 sequence reads: CASSPRTGGGDGYTF. The CDR3 DNA reads as TGTGCCAGCAGCCCAAGGACAGGGGGGGGCGATGGCTACACCTTC.

This clonotype was seen a few times. J is TRBJ2-1 and V is TRBV11-2, with TRBD2 matching over 9 bases. This CDR3 comprises 15 residues. V gave up 8 bases and J gave up 4 bases; unmatched junction bases: 9. CDR1 and CDR2 (germline): SGHAT, FQNNGV. CDR3 nucleotides: TGTGCCAGCCTTTTCAGCGGGGGGCCTTACAATGAGCAGTTCTTC. This translates into CASLFSGGPYNEQFF.

This clonotype was detected a few times. The chain links TRBV28 to TRBJ2-6; D possibly matches TRBD1 or TRBD2 (5 bases each). Trimming removed 5 bases at V and 0 bases at J, with 20 bases between. There are 19 residues in the CDR3. In germline, CDR1 is MDHEN, CDR2 SYDVKM. This CDR3 reads CASSLSPGTEVSGANVLTF. CDR3 DNA: TGTGCCAGCAGTCTGAGTCCCGGGACCGAAGTCTCTGGGGCCAACGTCCTGACTTTC.

There are a few counts of this clonotype. This chain uses TRBV20-1 with TRBJ1-5; TRBD1 aligns across 8 bases. The germline V gene has CDR1 DFQATT and CDR2 SNEGSKA (reference sequence). CDR3 length: 13 amino acids. V lost 5 bases and J lost 7; bases outside the gene matches: 7. CDR3 protein: CSADRGLGQPQHF. DNA for the CDR3: TGCAGTGCTGACAGGGGATTGGGACAGCCCCAGCATTTT.

The table lists this clonotype with a few counts. This chain joins TRBV5-4 and TRBJ2-1; no clear D. Germline CDR1 SGHNT, CDR2 YYREEE (reference sequence). There are 14 residues in the CDR3. The V and J ends lost 2 bases and 8 bases respectively, with 14 bases between them. Written as DNA, the CDR3 is TGTGCCAGCAGCTTATCCCTGCCTGGCGATGAGCAGTTCTTC. It encodes CASSLSLPGDEQFF.